One sample yielded the 29 T cell receptor beta chains listed below, sequenced in a study of shared clonotypes between healthy human individuals. Sequenced by immunoSEQ multiplex PCR; TCRdb stores in-frame clones only, minus some. The sample carries 700,000 or so clones, approximately 79% recorded once. The sequencing input was memory CD4+ T cells sorted from blood. The subset denotes: CD45RA-negative fraction. The receptors here all came from a woman aged 30 to 39 in good health.

The chain carries TRBV6-1 and TRBJ2-7; 11 bases agree with TRBD2. From germline, CDR1 is MNHNS and CDR2 SASEGT. The junction had 4 bases not matched to a gene; V was cut back by 10 bases and J by 2 bases. This CDR3 comprises 13 residues. The CDR3, as DNA: TGTGCCACCGGGACTAGCGGAACCTACGAGCAGTACTTC. This sequence encodes CATGTSGTYEQYF.

V gene TRBV11-3 combines with J gene TRBJ1-1; D is undetermined. V was clipped by 1 base and J by 5 bases, with 8 bases between them. This CDR3 has 13 amino acids. Germline lookup yields CDR1 SGHNT and CDR2 YENEEA. CDR3 residues: CASSLAMGTEAFF. CDR3 DNA: TGTGCCAGCAGCTTAGCGATGGGAACTGAAGCTTTCTTT.

The rearrangement uses TRBV27 and TRBJ2-3; D is undetermined. Germline CDR1 and CDR2: MNHEY and SMNVEV (reference sequence). CDR3 length: 14 amino acids. Trimming cost V 4 bases and J 6 bases, with 14 bases left between them. CDR3 bases: TGTGCCAGCAGTTCGCCTCACCTTATTGATACGCAGTATTTT. Translated: CASSSPHLIDTQYF.

The J gene is TRBJ1-4, the V gene TRBV7-6; 8 bases fit TRBD1. Germline assignment: CDR1 SGHVS and CDR2 FNYEAQ. The CDR3 is 15 amino acids. Trimming cost V 4 bases and J 5 bases; bases outside gene matches: 6. The CDR3 loop reads CASSWRRTGNEKLFF. CDR3 bases: TGTGCCAGCAGCTGGCGACGGACAGGGAATGAAAAACTGTTTTTT.

This clone was seen a few times. The chain links TRBV7-9 to TRBJ2-5; 7 bases align to TRBD1. The CDR3 loop spans 14 amino acids. After removal of 6 bases from V and 1 base from J, the junction contained 5 bases not matched to a gene. Germline lookup yields CDR1 SEHNR and CDR2 FQNEAQ (reference sequence). The CDR3 nucleotides read TGTGCCAGCAGTCATGACAGGGCCCAAGAGACCCAGTACTTC. This codes for CASSHDRAQETQYF. Using reference TRBV7-9 and TRBJ2-5 for the parts outside the CDR3, the full variable domain is DTGVSQNPRHKITKRGQNVTFRCDPISEHNRLYWYRQTLGQGPEFLTYFQNEAQLEKSRLLSDRFSAERPKGSFSTLEIQRTEQGDSAMYLCASSHDRAQETQYFGPGTRLLVL.

The genes are TRBV18 and TRBJ1-1, with D perhaps matching TRBD1 (5 bases). V shed 4 bases and J shed 3 bases, with 18 bases lying between them. There are 16 residues in the CDR3. From germline, CDR1 is KGHSH and CDR2 LQKENI. CDR3 protein: CASSQRDGEDHTEAFF. DNA for the CDR3: TGTGCCAGCTCACAGAGGGACGGCGAGGATCACACTGAAGCTTTCTTT.

This clone was recorded many times. V usage is TRBV5-1 and J usage is TRBJ2-3; D unclear. The CDR3 consists of 13 residues. CDR1 SGHRS and CDR2 YFSETQ come from the germline V gene. V lost 0 bases and J 5 bases, leaving 7 bases between the germline ends. The CDR3 protein is CASSLVVRDTQYF. The CDR3 nucleotides read TGCGCCAGCAGCTTGGTAGTTCGAGATACGCAGTATTTT. The full variable domain, rest sourced from reference TRBV5-1 and TRBJ2-3, is KAGVTQTPRYLIKTRGQQVTLSCSPISGHRSVSWYQQTPGQGLQFLFEYFSETQRNKGNFPGRFSGRQFSNSRSEMNVSTLELGDSALYLCASSLVVRDTQYFGPGTRLTVL.

The CDR3 sequence: CASSPMGPRPTEAFF. For the CDR3, the DNA is TGTGCCAGCTCACCAATGGGACCCCGGCCCACTGAAGCTTTCTTT. The chain carries TRBV18 and TRBJ1-1; the D gene is possibly TRBD1 (5 bases). V was cut by 2 bases and J by 4 bases, with 14 bases left in between. In germline, CDR1 is KGHSH, CDR2 LQKENI. The CDR3 covers 15 residues.

This clone appeared many times. The CDR3, as DNA: TGTGCCAGCAGCCCGACGGACTTTCAGCCCCAGCATTTT. Protein product: CASSPTDFQPQHF. The chain links TRBV11-2 to TRBJ1-5; D gene ambiguous. Germline V lookup: CDR1 SGHAT, CDR2 FQNNGV. V was clipped by 5 bases and J by 6 bases, with 11 bases between them. This CDR3 contains 13 residues.

This clone was observed at least ten times. Other DNA sequences from this sample encode an identical CDR3 as well. This chain connects TRBV30 to TRBJ2-7, with unresolved D. Germline CDR1 and CDR2: GTSNPN and SVGIG (reference sequence). The CDR3 covers 12 residues. V was pared by 0 bases and J by 2 bases, with 5 bases between. The CDR3 region has the DNA TGTGCCTGGAGTGTGCAGACCTACGAGCAGTACTTC. Translation gives CAWSVQTYEQYF.

The chain joins TRBV11-3 to TRBJ2-3, with TRBD2 identical over 7 bases. Germline V gene lookup returns CDR1 SGHNT and CDR2 YENEEA. The CDR3 is 16 residues long. Trimming at V came to 1 base and at J to 5 bases, leaving 9 bases not matched to a gene. The CDR3 sequence: CASSLVGGSRLDTQYF. The CDR3 coding sequence is TGTGCCAGCAGCTTAGTCGGCGGGAGTCGTTTAGATACGCAGTATTTT.

This sequence joins TRBV19 and TRBJ2-1; TRBD1 agrees at 10 bases. The CDR3 extends over 15 amino acids. The germline V gene encodes CDR1 LNHDA and CDR2 SQIVND (reference sequence). V lost 5 bases and J lost 7; bases outside the gene matches: 8. Here the CDR3 reads CASSSLGTGENEQFF. The CDR3, as DNA: TGTGCCAGTAGTTCCTTAGGGACAGGGGAGAATGAGCAGTTCTTC. Variable domain in full (rest from reference TRBV19 and TRBJ2-1): DGGITQSPKYLFRKEGQNVTLSCEQNLNHDAMYWYRQDPGQGLRLIYYSQIVNDFQKGDIAEGYSVSREKKESFPLTVTSAQKNPTAFYLCASSSLGTGENEQFFGPGTRLTVL.

The rearrangement uses TRBV19 and TRBJ2-1; D is uncertain. V lost 0 bases to trimming and J lost 3 bases, with 9 bases between them. This CDR3 has 15 residues. Germline lookup yields CDR1 LNHDA and CDR2 SQIVND (reference sequence). CDR3 nucleotides: TGTGCCAGTAGTATAGAGGAGCAGTTCTACAATGAGCAGTTCTTC. As protein: CASSIEEQFYNEQFF. The variable domain in full, completed from reference TRBV19 and TRBJ2-1, reads DGGITQSPKYLFRKEGQNVTLSCEQNLNHDAMYWYRQDPGQGLRLIYYSQIVNDFQKGDIAEGYSVSREKKESFPLTVTSAQKNPTAFYLCASSIEEQFYNEQFFGPGTRLTVL.

V and J are TRBV5-4 and TRBJ2-5, with 7 positions matching TRBD2. The CDR3 spans 15 residues. CDR1 and CDR2 (germline): SGHNT, YYREEE (reference sequence). The ends lost 2 bases at V and 1 base at J; junction bases unmatched: 5. The CDR3 DNA reads TGTGCCAGCAGCTTAGAGGCGGGAGCCCAAGAGACCCAGTACTTC. Amino acid sequence: CASSLEAGAQETQYF. Filled out from reference TRBV5-4 and TRBJ2-5, the complete variable domain reads ETGVTQSPTHLIKTRGQQVTLRCSSQSGHNTVSWYQQALGQGPQFIFQYYREEENGRGNFPPRFSGLQFPNYSSELNVNALELDDSALYLCASSLEAGAQETQYFGPGTRLLVL.

This chain connects TRBV27 to TRBJ2-5; perhaps D is TRBD1 or TRBD2 (5 bases each). The DNA end is more similar to TRBJ2-7, so the J call may be wrong. Looked up from germline, CDR1 is MNHEY and CDR2 is SMNVEV (reference sequence). The CDR3 covers 16 residues. The CDR3, as DNA: TGTGCCAGCAGTGGGTGGGACGGCTCCTACCCCTACGAGCAGTACTTC. It is translated as CASSGWDGSYPYEQYF.

This clone was counted only a few times. The same CDR3 can be traced to other DNA sequences in this sample. The chain recombines TRBV10-1 with TRBJ2-7, with D unclear. This CDR3 is 13 amino acids long. Trimming shortened V by 0 bases and J by 2 bases, and 5 bases separated the two germline ends. Germline CDR1 and CDR2: WNHNN and SYGVQD (reference sequence). Here the CDR3 reads CASSESGTYEQYF. CDR3 DNA: TGCGCCAGCAGTGAGTCGGGCACCTACGAGCAGTACTTC.

The chain links TRBV28 to TRBJ2-7; 12 positions agree with TRBD2. The ends lost 5 bases at V and 2 bases at J; junction bases unmatched: 4. From germline, CDR1 is MDHEN and CDR2 SYDVKM. CDR3 length equals 15 residues. The CDR3, as DNA: TGTGCCAGCAGTATGACTAGCGGGGGACCCTACGAGCAGTACTTC. It specifies CASSMTSGGPYEQYF.

This clone was seen many times. The chain joins TRBV7-2 to TRBJ1-1, with D maybe TRBD1 (6 bases). The CDR3 is 14 amino acids. V was shortened by 2 bases and J by 3 bases, with 10 bases between the two germline ends. Per the germline V gene, CDR1 is SGHTA and CDR2 is FQGNSA. The CDR3 nucleotides are TGTGCCAGCAGCTTAATTGCAGGGGACACTGAAGCTTTCTTT. Translated: CASSLIAGDTEAFF.

The V gene is TRBV11-3, the J gene TRBJ2-1; 7 bases are shared with TRBD2. Germline trimming cut 5 bases from V and 6 bases from J; bases unmatched to any gene: 4. Germline V gene data show CDR1 as SGHNT and CDR2 as YENEEA. The CDR3 has 13 residues. CDR3 sequence: CASSTPGGNEQFF. Written as DNA, the CDR3 is TGTGCCAGCAGCACCCCGGGAGGCAATGAGCAGTTCTTC. The full variable domain, rest sourced from reference TRBV11-3 and TRBJ2-1, is EAGVVQSPRYKIIEKKQPVAFWCNPISGHNTLYWYLQNLGQGPELLIRYENEEAVDDSQLPKDRFSAERLKGVDSTLKIQPAELGDSAVYLCASSTPGGNEQFFGPGTRLTVL.

The sample holds a few counts of this clone. The sample has other DNA sequences that encode this CDR3 too. The chain employs TRBV5-1 and TRBJ2-7, with 10 bases that match TRBD1. Trimming cost V 4 bases and J 4 bases; bases outside gene matches: 8. The CDR3 loop spans 15 amino acids. Germline-derived CDR1 and CDR2 are SGHRS and YFSETQ. CDR3 amino acids: CASSDRTGGLYEQYF. For the CDR3, the DNA is TGCGCCAGCAGCGACCGGACAGGGGGGTTGTACGAGCAGTACTTC.

Note on this clone: In the same sample, other DNA sequences code for this CDR3. In DNA form, the CDR3 reads TGTGCCAGCAGCGTAGGACTAGCGGGAGCCTACGAGCAGTACTTC. Encoded protein: CASSVGLAGAYEQYF. The chain combines TRBV7-2 with TRBJ2-7, with 13 bases that match TRBD2. This CDR3 comprises 15 residues. Germline CDR1 is SGHTA and CDR2 is FQGNSA. V shed 5 bases and J 2 bases; nucleotides not matched to a gene: 3.

The chain recombines TRBV4-1 with TRBJ2-1; D is uncertain. V shed 0 bases and J shed 5 bases, with 11 bases lying between them. CDR1 is MGHRA and CDR2 is YSYEKL in the germline V gene. The CDR3 runs 15 residues. CDR3 nucleotide sequence: TGCGCCAGCAGCCAAGATCGCACAGTAGACAATGAGCAGTTCTTC. This codes for CASSQDRTVDNEQFF.

V gene TRBV7-2 combines with J gene TRBJ1-2, with D possibly matching TRBD1 (6 bases). Trimming left V 4 bases short and J 3 bases short, with 15 bases between. Germline assignment: CDR1 SGHTA and CDR2 FQGNSA. The CDR3 sequence is 15 residues long. In DNA, the CDR3 is TGTGCCAGCAGCTCAACCCAAGACAGGTACTATGGCTACACCTTC. It codes for CASSSTQDRYYGYTF.

For this clone: This sample also contains other DNA sequences that code for the same CDR3. This chain links TRBV5-1 with TRBJ1-3; D unresolved. Per germline, CDR1 SGHRS and CDR2 YFSETQ. The germline V and J ends were trimmed by 0 bases and 0 bases, with 4 bases remaining between them. The CDR3 loop spans 14 amino acids. The CDR3 DNA sequence: TGCGCCAGCAGCTTGGAGGGCTCTGGAAACACCATATATTTT. Its protein is CASSLEGSGNTIYF. The full variable domain, its missing parts supplied by reference TRBV5-1 and TRBJ1-3, is KAGVTQTPRYLIKTRGQQVTLSCSPISGHRSVSWYQQTPGQGLQFLFEYFSETQRNKGNFPGRFSGRQFSNSRSEMNVSTLELGDSALYLCASSLEGSGNTIYFGEGSWLTVV.

This chain uses TRBV5-4 with TRBJ2-3, with 10 positions matching TRBD2. The CDR3 is 16 amino acids. Losses at the gene ends were 1 base for V and 6 bases for J; bases not matched to a gene: 8. The germline CDR1 and CDR2 sequences are SGHNT and YYREEE (reference sequence). The CDR3 coding sequence is TGTGCCAGCAGCTTGAAAGCGGGAGGGCCGAGGGATACGCAGTATTTT. The encoded protein is CASSLKAGGPRDTQYF.

This clone was counted only a few times. The chain combines TRBV28 with TRBJ2-7, with 9 bases identical to TRBD2. After removal of 5 bases from V and 4 bases from J, the junction contained 9 bases not matched to a gene. CDR3 length equals 15 residues. Germline V gene lookup returns CDR1 MDHEN and CDR2 SYDVKM. This CDR3 reads CASSPAGGASYEQYF. The CDR3 bases are TGTGCCAGCAGTCCCGCGGGGGGGGCGTCATACGAGCAGTACTTC.

The chain has TRBV10-3 and TRBJ2-7, with a tentative D call TRBD2 (5 bases). The V gene's germline CDR1 is ENHRY and CDR2 SYGVKD. The CDR3 loop spans 16 amino acids. V shed 6 bases and J shed 0 bases, with 18 bases lying between them. The CDR3 sequence: CAISDLAGPSSYEQYF. In DNA form, the CDR3 reads TGTGCCATCAGCGACTTGGCGGGCCCTAGCTCCTACGAGCAGTACTTC.

V is TRBV19 and J is TRBJ2-7; weak D call: TRBD2 (5 bases). The CDR3 extends over 15 amino acids. Trimming stripped 5 bases from V and 3 bases from J, with 17 bases between. Germline lookup yields CDR1 LNHDA and CDR2 SQIVND (reference sequence). CDR3 sequence reads: CASSPLGRGDYEQYF. As DNA, the CDR3 is TGTGCCAGTAGTCCTCTGGGTCGGGGAGACTACGAGCAGTACTTC.

A word on this clone: At one end the junction does not follow the germline gene, possibly because of a read error. The V call is TRBV28, the J call TRBJ1-4, with D maybe TRBD1 (5 bases). The V gene's germline CDR1 is MDHEN and CDR2 SYDVKM. CDR3 length: 17 amino acids. CDR3 residues: CASRPRQWLGSTETLFF. DNA of the CDR3: TGTGCCAGCAGACCAAGACAGTGGTTAGGGTCGACTGAAACACTGTTTTTT. Based on the CDR3 plus reference TRBV28 and TRBJ1-4, the full variable domain is DVKVTQSSRYLVKRTGEKVFLECVQDMDHENMFWYRQDPGLGLRLIYFSYDVKMKEKGDIPEGYSVSREKKERFSLILESASTNQTSMYLCASRPRQWLGSTETLFFGSGTQLSVL.